These 18 T cell receptor beta chains were all obtained from the same sample, sequenced in a study of blood T cell repertoires in COVID-19. TCRdb's copy holds only in-frame clones and misses some; the assay was immunoSEQ multiplex PCR. The sample contains roughly 250,000 clones, 87% of which appear only once. The sequenced material came from PBMCs or T cells enriched from blood (not recorded which). The receptors stem from a woman in her twenties or thirties with acute COVID-19.

The chain uses TRBV13 and TRBJ2-2; the D gene is possibly TRBD2 (5 bases). The CDR3 runs to 14 residues. Germline V gene lookup returns CDR1 PRHDT and CDR2 FYEKMQ (reference sequence). V was cut by 2 bases and J by 8 bases, with 12 bases left in between. CDR3 DNA sequence: TGTGCCAGCAGCTTATGGTCATCGGGAGGGGAGCTGTTTTTT. Encoded protein: CASSLWSSGGELFF.

V is TRBV6-5 and J is TRBJ1-5; D is possibly TRBD1 (5 bases). CDR1 MNHEY and CDR2 SVGAGI come from the germline V gene. V was clipped by 2 bases and J by 4 bases, with 12 bases between them. The CDR3 covers 15 residues. The CDR3: CASSYLPGVNQPQHF. CDR3 DNA sequence: TGTGCCAGCAGTTACCTTCCGGGGGTAAATCAGCCCCAGCATTTT.

The chain links TRBV7-2 to TRBJ2-4, with 10 bases fitting TRBD2. With 4 bases clipped from V and 0 bases from J, the junction kept 12 bases outside the gene matches. CDR3 size: 19 residues. Per germline, CDR1 SGHTA and CDR2 FQGNSA. CDR3 in DNA: TGTGCCAGCAGCTCCACCCGTGGGACTAGCGCTCTAGCCAAAAACATTCAGTACTTC. This codes for CASSSTRGTSALAKNIQYF.

This clone was seen a handful of times. This sequence joins TRBV18 and TRBJ2-1; no reliable D call. The CDR3 length is 17 residues. V was shortened by 1 base and J by 3 bases, with 16 bases between the two germline ends. Germline V gives CDR1 KGHSH, CDR2 LQKENI. Written as DNA, the CDR3 is TGTGCCAGCTCACCACTAGTAACGGGTTTCCTCTACAATGAGCAGTTCTTC. Translating it yields CASSPLVTGFLYNEQFF.

The chain uses TRBV19 and TRBJ2-7; 12 positions match TRBD1. This CDR3 region has 16 residues. V lost 0 bases and J lost 6; bases outside the gene matches: 6. CDR1 LNHDA and CDR2 SQIVND come from the germline V gene (reference sequence). CDR3 in DNA: TGTGCCAGTAGTATAGAGTCGGGACAGGGGGCTCTCGAGCAGTACTTC. Its translation is CASSIESGQGALEQYF.

The J gene is TRBJ2-2, the V gene TRBV27; 9 nucleotides agree with TRBD1. The CDR3 covers 18 residues. Germline lookup yields CDR1 MNHEY and CDR2 SMNVEV (reference sequence). V lost 5 bases and J lost 3; bases outside the gene matches: 13. CDR3 in DNA: TGTGCCAGCAGTCCCCGGGGACAGGGCCTCAAGGACACCGGGGAGCTGTTTTTT. Its translation: CASSPRGQGLKDTGELFF.

V gene TRBV4-1 combines with J gene TRBJ2-5; 7 bases are shared with TRBD1. The CDR3 has 15 amino acids. Unmatched junction bases numbered 8, after V lost 3 bases and J lost 4 bases. Germline V lookup: CDR1 MGHRA, CDR2 YSYEKL. Written as DNA, the CDR3 is TGCGCCAGCAGCCAGTCCCCGGCAGGGGGAGAGACCCAGTACTTC. Its translation: CASSQSPAGGETQYF.

This chain uses TRBV7-8 with TRBJ1-1; 7 bases are a match to TRBD1. This CDR3 contains 14 residues. Germline trimming cut 4 bases from V and 7 bases from J; bases unmatched to any gene: 9. Per the germline V gene, CDR1 is SGHVS and CDR2 is FQNEAQ. CDR3 in amino acids: CASSSSTGNGEAFF. The CDR3 DNA reads TGTGCCAGCAGCTCTTCGACAGGGAACGGTGAAGCTTTCTTT.

V and J are TRBV28 and TRBJ1-2, with 9 bases that match TRBD1. The J segment lost 14 bases and the V segment lost 2 bases, leaving 9 bases of the junction unmatched. The CDR3 is 13 residues long. From germline, CDR1 is MDHEN and CDR2 SYDVKM. CDR3 amino acids: CASSLGDRASGTF. CDR3 sequence (DNA): TGTGCCAGCAGTTTAGGGGACAGGGCGTCAGGGACCTTC.

The chain uses TRBV19 and TRBJ1-1; D is unclear. Germline V gene data show CDR1 as LNHDA and CDR2 as SQIVND (reference sequence). CDR3 length: 12 residues. Trimming cost V 7 bases and J 1 base, with 7 bases left between them. The CDR3 spells CASKHPNTEAFF. The CDR3 DNA reads as TGTGCCAGTAAACATCCGAACACTGAAGCTTTCTTT.

The chain joins TRBV25-1 to TRBJ2-5; possible D gene TRBD2, 5 bases. The V end was cut by 6 bases, the J end by 5 bases, with 22 bases between. Germline CDR1 and CDR2: MGHDK and SYGVNS. CDR3 length equals 16 residues. In DNA, the CDR3 is TGTGCCAGCAGCCCCCCTCCGGAGACCGGGAAGGAGACCCAGTACTTC. Translation gives CASSPPPETGKETQYF.

V gene TRBV27 combines with J gene TRBJ1-5; D remains ambiguous. This CDR3 has 13 residues. Trimming took off 1 base at V and 5 bases at J, with 6 bases between the two ends. CDR1 MNHEY and CDR2 SMNVEV come from the germline V gene (reference sequence). CDR3 sequence reads: CASSLWGDQPQHF. CDR3 nucleotide sequence: TGTGCCAGCAGTTTATGGGGAGATCAGCCCCAGCATTTT.

This sequence joins TRBV7-8 and TRBJ1-2; D is ambiguous. Germline V gene lookup returns CDR1 SGHVS and CDR2 FQNEAQ. V was shortened by 5 bases and J by 8 bases, with 15 bases between the two germline ends. This CDR3 spans 13 amino acids. The CDR3 nucleotides read TGTGCCAGCAGCGTCGAGGCAGGAGGGGGCTACACCTTC. Translating it yields CASSVEAGGGYTF.

A single count supports this clone. CDR3 bases: TGTGCCAGCAGTGTTCTAGCGGACACAGATACGCAGTATTTT. Translated, it gives CASSVLADTDTQYF. V usage is TRBV6-4 and J usage is TRBJ2-3; 7 nucleotides line up with TRBD2. Per germline, CDR1 MRHNA and CDR2 SNTAGT. Trimming removed 4 bases from V and 2 bases from J; junction bases left unmatched: 3. This CDR3 is built from 14 residues.

This chain links TRBV5-4 with TRBJ2-1; D is undetermined. V lost 4 bases and J 0 bases, leaving 14 bases between the germline ends. The CDR3 is 16 residues long. Germline values: CDR1 SGHNT, CDR2 YYREEE (reference sequence). CDR3 coding DNA: TGTGCCAGCAGCCCACAGTCAGTGAGCTCCTACAATGAGCAGTTCTTC. Translated: CASSPQSVSSYNEQFF.

This sequence joins TRBV19 and TRBJ2-5; TRBD1 matches at 8 bases. V was clipped by 3 bases and J by 2 bases; unmatched bases: 2. Germline-derived CDR1 and CDR2 are LNHDA and SQIVND (reference sequence). There are 14 residues in the CDR3. The CDR3 DNA reads as TGTGCCAGTAGTATCACAGGGGGACAAGAGACCCAGTACTTC. Its protein is CASSITGGQETQYF. The full variable domain, in which reference TRBV19 and TRBJ2-5 provide the parts outside the CDR3, is DGGITQSPKYLFRKEGQNVTLSCEQNLNHDAMYWYRQDPGQGLRLIYYSQIVNDFQKGDIAEGYSVSREKKESFPLTVTSAQKNPTAFYLCASSITGGQETQYFGPGTRLLVL.

The rearrangement links TRBV7-2 to TRBJ1-2; D might be TRBD1 (6 bases). The CDR3 loop spans 12 amino acids. Germline CDR1 and CDR2: SGHTA and FQGNSA. V lost 3 bases to trimming and J lost 7 bases, with 9 bases between them. The CDR3 DNA reads as TGTGCCAGCAGCTTGGACAGATTTGGCTACACCTTC. Translating gives CASSLDRFGYTF.

The rearrangement joins TRBV4-3 to TRBJ1-3, with D perhaps matching TRBD1 (5 bases). The V end lost 2 bases, the J end lost 3 bases, and 11 bases lay between the germline ends. The CDR3 is 15 residues long. Germline CDR1 reads LGHNA; CDR2 reads YSLEER. The CDR3 sequence is CASSQTPTDGNTIYF. The CDR3 DNA reads as TGCGCCAGCAGCCAAACCCCGACAGATGGAAACACCATATATTTT.